Here is one T cell receptor (beta chain) with its context. Its antigen remains unknown. The table came from immunoSEQ multiplex PCR; TCRdb's copy has only in-frame clones and leaves some out. Seen here are tens of thousands of clones, around 80% observed once, and the top ten hold around 8%. Time point here: week 23, last vaccination. Doses of 300 ug of mutant IDH1 20-mer peptide were given with topical imiquimod. Trimming at V came to 6 bases and at J to 6 bases, leaving 11 bases not matched to a gene. Germline V gene data show CDR1 as KGHSH and CDR2 as LQKENI. This CDR3 spans 16 amino acids. This entry is derived from a study of a mutant IDH1 vaccine in newly diagnosed glioma. Study-wide points: Among top peripheral T cell clonotypes, changes seemed unrelated to pseudoprogression.

This chain links TRBV18 with TRBJ1-6, with 7 bases fitting TRBD1. The clonotype comes from a woman aged 40-49 years with glioma. Some clones in this sample may be carry-over from other donors' samples. The sequencing used PBMCs, collected from a glioma patient whose treatment included an IDH1 peptide vaccine. The CDR3 DNA reads as TGTGCCAGCTCTTCTGACCCGGGACAGTCTAATTCACCCCTCCACTTT. This encodes CASSSDPGQSNSPLHF.